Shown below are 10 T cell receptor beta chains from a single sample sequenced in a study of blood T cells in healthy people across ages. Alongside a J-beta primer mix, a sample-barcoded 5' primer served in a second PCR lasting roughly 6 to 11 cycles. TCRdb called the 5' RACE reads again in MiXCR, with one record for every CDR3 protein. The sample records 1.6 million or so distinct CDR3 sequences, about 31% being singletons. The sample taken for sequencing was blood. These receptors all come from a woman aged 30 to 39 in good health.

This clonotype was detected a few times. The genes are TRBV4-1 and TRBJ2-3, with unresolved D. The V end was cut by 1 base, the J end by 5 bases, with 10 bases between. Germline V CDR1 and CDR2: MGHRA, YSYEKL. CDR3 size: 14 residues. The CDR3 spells CASSQGAVRDTQYF. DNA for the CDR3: TGCGCCAGCAGCCAAGGGGCCGTCAGAGATACGCAGTATTTT.

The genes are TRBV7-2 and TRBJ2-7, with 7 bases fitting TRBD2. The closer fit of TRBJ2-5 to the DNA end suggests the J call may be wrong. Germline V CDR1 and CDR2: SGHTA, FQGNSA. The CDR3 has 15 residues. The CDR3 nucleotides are TGTGCCAGCAGCTTAGTGGGAGGGTCGGGGAAGACCCAGTACTTC. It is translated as CASSLVGGSGKTQYF.

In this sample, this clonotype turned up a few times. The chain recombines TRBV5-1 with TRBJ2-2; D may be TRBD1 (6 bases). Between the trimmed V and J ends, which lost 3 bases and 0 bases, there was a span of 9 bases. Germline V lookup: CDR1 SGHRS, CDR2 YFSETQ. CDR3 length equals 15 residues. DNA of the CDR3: TGCGCCAGCAGCTCGGGACACACGAACACCGGGGAGCTGTTTTTT. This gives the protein CASSSGHTNTGELFF.

This chain's CDR3 is CASSPGPRHEQFF. The CDR3 DNA reads as TGTGCCAGCAGTCCCGGACCCCGCCATGAGCAGTTCTTC. The rearrangement links TRBV12-3 or TRBV12-4 to TRBJ2-1; D gene ambiguous. V was pared by 5 bases and J by 8 bases, with 13 bases between. This CDR3 region has 13 residues.

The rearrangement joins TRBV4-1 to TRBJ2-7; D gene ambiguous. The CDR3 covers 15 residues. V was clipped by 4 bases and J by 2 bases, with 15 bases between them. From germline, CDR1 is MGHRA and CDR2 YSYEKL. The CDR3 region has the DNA TGCGCCAGCAGCCCTTACCAGGACGGCCCCTACGAGCAGTACTTC. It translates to CASSPYQDGPYEQYF.

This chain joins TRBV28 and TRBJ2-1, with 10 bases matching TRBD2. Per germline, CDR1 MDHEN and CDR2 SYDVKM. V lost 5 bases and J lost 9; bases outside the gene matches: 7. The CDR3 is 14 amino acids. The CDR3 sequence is CASSGLAGVAEQFF. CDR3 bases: TGTGCCAGCAGTGGGCTAGCGGGAGTCGCTGAGCAGTTCTTC.

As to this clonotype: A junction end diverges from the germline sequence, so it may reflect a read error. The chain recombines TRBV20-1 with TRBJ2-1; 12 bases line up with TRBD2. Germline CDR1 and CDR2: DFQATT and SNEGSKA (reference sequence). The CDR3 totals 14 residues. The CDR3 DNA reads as TGTAGTGCTGCCACTAGCGGGAGGTTCAATGAGCAGTTCTTC. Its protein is CSAATSGRFNEQFF.

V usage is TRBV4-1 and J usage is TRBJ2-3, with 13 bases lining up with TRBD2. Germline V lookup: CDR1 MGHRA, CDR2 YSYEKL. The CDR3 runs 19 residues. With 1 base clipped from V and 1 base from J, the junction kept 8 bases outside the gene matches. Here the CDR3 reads CASSQGGTSGATRTDTQYF. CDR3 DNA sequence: TGCGCCAGCAGCCAAGGGGGGACTAGCGGGGCAACCCGCACAGATACGCAGTATTTT.

The CDR3 DNA follows: TGTGCCAGCACTCACCGACAGGGACTTGGCTACACCTTC. It codes for CASTHRQGLGYTF. This chain uses TRBV12-3 or TRBV12-4 with TRBJ1-2, with TRBD1 matching over 7 bases. The CDR3 sequence is 13 residues long. The V and J ends lost 7 bases and 7 bases, in that order; junction bases with no gene match: 9.

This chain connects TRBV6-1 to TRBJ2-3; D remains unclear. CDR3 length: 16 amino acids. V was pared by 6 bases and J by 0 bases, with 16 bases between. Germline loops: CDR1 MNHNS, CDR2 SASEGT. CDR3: CASRRPLLFSTDTQYF. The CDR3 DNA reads TGTGCCAGCAGGAGGCCTCTCCTGTTTAGCACAGATACGCAGTATTTT.